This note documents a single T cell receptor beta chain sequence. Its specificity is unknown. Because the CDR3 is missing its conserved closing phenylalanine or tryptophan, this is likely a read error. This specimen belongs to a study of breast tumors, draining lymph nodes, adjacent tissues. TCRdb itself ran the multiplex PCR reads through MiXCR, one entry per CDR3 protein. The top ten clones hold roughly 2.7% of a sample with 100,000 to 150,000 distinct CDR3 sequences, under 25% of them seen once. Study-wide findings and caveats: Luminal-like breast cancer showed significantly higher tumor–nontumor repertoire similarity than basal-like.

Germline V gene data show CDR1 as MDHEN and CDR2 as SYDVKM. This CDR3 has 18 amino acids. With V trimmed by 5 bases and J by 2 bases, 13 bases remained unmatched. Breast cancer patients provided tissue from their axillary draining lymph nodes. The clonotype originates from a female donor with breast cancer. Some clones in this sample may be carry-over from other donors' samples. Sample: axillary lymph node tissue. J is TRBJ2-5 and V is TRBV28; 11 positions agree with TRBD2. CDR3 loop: CASSGPGVAGGIQETQYL. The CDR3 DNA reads TGTGCCAGCAGTGGGCCCGGGGTAGCGGGAGGGATACAAGAGACCCAGTACCTC.